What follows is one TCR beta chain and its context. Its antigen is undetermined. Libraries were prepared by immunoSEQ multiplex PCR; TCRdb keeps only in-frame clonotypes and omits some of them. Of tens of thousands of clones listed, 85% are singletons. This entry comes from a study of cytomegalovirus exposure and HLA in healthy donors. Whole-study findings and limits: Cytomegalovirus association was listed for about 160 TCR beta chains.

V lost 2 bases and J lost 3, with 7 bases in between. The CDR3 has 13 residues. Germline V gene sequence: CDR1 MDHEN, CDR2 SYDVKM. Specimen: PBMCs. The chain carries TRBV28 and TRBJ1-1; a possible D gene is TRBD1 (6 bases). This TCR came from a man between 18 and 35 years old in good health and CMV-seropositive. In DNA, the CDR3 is TGTGCCAGCAGTTTACAGGGGCACACTGAAGCTTTCTTT. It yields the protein CASSLQGHTEAFF.